The clone carrying this TCR beta chain was seen only a few times. Its antigen is not known. These data are taken from a study of beta chain features in type 1 diabetes. At the level of the study: All samples combined gave fewer than 110 million sorted cells for examination.

The study's findings and limits: Fewer insertions but more deletions were seen at VDJ junctions in type 1 diabetes patients. A definitive answer on HLA type influencing TCRB rearrangement was not reached here. All four CD4+ subsets of Type 1 diabetes patients contained TCRB CDR3s that were moderately but significantly shorter.

The sequenced template was cDNA made from the entire isolated RNA. Read counts averaged approximately 3.5 million for samples of naive, central memory and regulatory T cells. Profiled with immunoSEQ multiplex PCR; TCRdb holds only in-frame clones, not every one. The table records roughly 100,000 clones, under 30% of them present only once. The CDR3 totals 16 residues. V lost 8 bases and J lost 0; bases outside the gene matches: 3. Germline assignment: CDR1 MDHEN and CDR2 SYDVKM. The receptor's source is a woman between 18 and 30 years old with type 1 diabetes. The rearrangement joins TRBV28 to TRBJ2-1, with 14 bases identical to TRBD2. Sequenced: central memory CD4+ T cells from blood. The CDR3 loop reads CASLGTSGSSYNEQFF. In DNA form, the CDR3 reads TGTGCCAGCTTAGGGACTAGCGGGAGCTCCTACAATGAGCAGTTCTTC.